Below, one T cell receptor (beta chain) is given with its context. Living in under 30 US areas, the participants were between roughly 18 and 95 years of age. Participants' own reports of clinical history determined their cohort assignment. Symptom resolution, clearance, or two negative PCRs marked donors in Cohort 3 as recovered. The record originates from a study of blood T cell repertoires in COVID-19. Across the whole study: Samples taken during acute and convalescent COVID-19 were collected in the United States, Italy and Spain.

Trimming left V 4 bases short and J 1 base short, with 11 bases between. The CDR3 length is 15 residues. CDR1 is SEHNR and CDR2 is FQNEAQ in the germline V gene (reference sequence). The data were produced by immunoSEQ multiplex PCR, yet TCRdb's version contains in-frame clones alone and is incomplete. The table records more than 300,000 clones, nearly 90% of them present only once. V gene TRBV7-9 combines with J gene TRBJ1-5; no clear D gene. The specimen sequenced was PBMCs or T cells enriched from blood (not recorded which). This TCR derives from a woman aged 25-40 years who had recovered from COVID-19. The CDR3, as DNA: TGTGCCAGCAGCTCGGGCGTAGCGAGCAATCAGCCCCAGCATTTT. Encoded protein: CASSSGVASNQPQHF. Looking up the rest from reference TRBV7-9 and TRBJ1-5 gives the full variable domain: DTGVSQNPRHKITKRGQNVTFRCDPISEHNRLYWYRQTLGQGPEFLTYFQNEAQLEKSRLLSDRFSAERPKGSFSTLEIQRTEQGDSAMYLCASSSGVASNQPQHFGDGTRLSIL.